Presented here are 5 T cell receptor beta chains from one specimen sequenced in a study of cytomegalovirus exposure and HLA in healthy donors. A multiplex PCR was run with 60 Vbeta primers and 13 Jbeta primers. TCRdb's table, derived via immunoSEQ multiplex PCR, lists solely in-frame clones and lacks some. The table includes about 270,000 clones, around 65% detected once. The source material was PBMCs. The receptors here all came from a female donor in good health and CMV-seronegative.

The J gene is TRBJ2-7, the V gene TRBV28; the D is unclear. The CDR3 totals 13 residues. Germline V gene sequence: CDR1 MDHEN, CDR2 SYDVKM. V was clipped by 4 bases and J by 6 bases, with 13 bases between them. The CDR3 sequence: CASSWSVNLEQYF. As DNA, the CDR3 is TGTGCCAGCAGTTGGTCGGTAAACCTCGAGCAGTACTTC.

The chain carries TRBV28 and TRBJ2-5, with D possibly TRBD1 on 6 matching bases. V was trimmed by 5 bases and J by 3 bases, leaving 7 bases between them. This CDR3 spans 12 amino acids. Germline V gene sequence: CDR1 MDHEN, CDR2 SYDVKM. CDR3: CASSPGEETQYF. The DNA for the CDR3 is TGTGCCAGCAGTCCAGGGGAAGAGACCCAGTACTTC.

This chain joins TRBV5-1 and TRBJ1-3, with unresolved D. V dropped 6 bases and J dropped 0 bases, with 10 bases sitting between them. The CDR3 loop spans 14 amino acids. Germline CDR1 and CDR2: SGHRS and YFSETQ. In DNA form, the CDR3 reads TGCGCCAGCACCGCCGGGAGCTCTGGAAACACCATATATTTT. It translates to CASTAGSSGNTIYF.

V usage is TRBV11-2 and J usage is TRBJ2-7, with 8 bases identical to TRBD1. This CDR3 has 14 residues. Germline V gives CDR1 SGHAT, CDR2 FQNNGV. J was trimmed by 4 bases and V by 1 base; bases with no gene match: 3. The DNA of the CDR3 is TGTGCCAGCAGCTTAGGAACAGGGGGGTACGAGCAGTACTTC. It specifies CASSLGTGGYEQYF.

This clone was recorded a few times. The chain has TRBV5-6 and TRBJ1-1; unclear D gene. Germline V gene sequence: CDR1 SGHDT, CDR2 YYEEEE. CDR3 length: 12 residues. The V and J ends lost 0 bases and 6 bases respectively, with 6 bases between them. For the CDR3, the DNA is TGTGCCAGCAGCTTGGACGCAGCTGAAGCTTTCTTT. This translates into CASSLDAAEAFF.